This TCR beta chain is from a study of neurological immune-mediated disorders. The CDR3 consists of 16 residues. V dropped 4 bases and J dropped 2; count of bases not matched to a gene: 2. Germline values: CDR1 SGHTA, CDR2 FQGNSA. This clonotype was observed many times. TCRdb re-called the 5' RACE reads with MiXCR, one entry per CDR3 protein. The sample contains around 30,000 distinct CDR3 sequences, approximately 1.4% of which appear only once. The TCR was taken from a woman younger than 45 with multiple sclerosis. The rearrangement links TRBV7-2 to TRBJ2-5; 15 positions agree with TRBD2. Sequencing was carried out using PBMCs. In DNA form, the CDR3 reads TGTGCCAGCAGCTCGGGACTAGCGGGGGGTCAAGAGACCCAGTACTTC. Translation gives CASSSGLAGGQETQYF. The full variable domain, rest sourced from reference TRBV7-2 and TRBJ2-5, is GAGVSQSPSNKVTEKGKDVELRCDPISGHTALYWYRQSLGQGLEFLIYFQGNSAPDKSGLPSDRFSAERTGGSVSTLTIQRTQQEDSAVYLCASSSGLAGGQETQYFGPGTRLLVL.